The entry that follows covers one T cell receptor (beta chain) sequence. Its antigen is as yet unknown. The repertoire was sequenced with immunoSEQ multiplex PCR; TCRdb's copy has only in-frame clones and lacks some. The sample includes roughly 100,000 clones, around nine tenths of them seen just once. The germline V and J ends were trimmed by 0 bases and 5 bases, with 8 bases remaining between them. The CDR3 spans 13 residues. Germline V gene sequence: CDR1 SGDLS, CDR2 YYNGEE. The data derive from a study of T cell responses to AZD1222 COVID-19 vaccine. Findings and caveats of the study: CD4 TCRs linked to vaccination spanned spike, dominating at 160-218 and 743-854. Among the donors, most were white British and more were female, and clonal diversity was possibly underestimated. Spike-specific TCR breadth and depth grew following two AZD1222 doses. Just six AZD1222 recipients tested seropositive at baseline.

The receptor comes from an adult who received the AZD1222 COVID-19 vaccine. V usage is TRBV9 and J usage is TRBJ2-5; the D is unclear. Here the sequenced sample was peripheral blood, taken 28 days after the second AZD1222 dose. CDR3 nucleotides: TGTGCCAGCAGCGTAGAGGGCCTGGAGACCCAGTACTTC. The encoded protein is CASSVEGLETQYF.